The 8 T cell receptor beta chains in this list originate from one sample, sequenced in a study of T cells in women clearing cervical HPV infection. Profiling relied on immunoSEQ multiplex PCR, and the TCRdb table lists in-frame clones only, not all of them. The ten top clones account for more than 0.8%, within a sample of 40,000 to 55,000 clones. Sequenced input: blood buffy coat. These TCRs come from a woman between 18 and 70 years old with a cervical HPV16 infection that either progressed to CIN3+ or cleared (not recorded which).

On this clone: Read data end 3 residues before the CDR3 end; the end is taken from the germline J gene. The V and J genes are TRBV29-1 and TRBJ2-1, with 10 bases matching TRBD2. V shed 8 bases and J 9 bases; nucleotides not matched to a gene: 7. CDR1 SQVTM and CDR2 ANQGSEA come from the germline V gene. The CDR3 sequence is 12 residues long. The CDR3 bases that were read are TGCAGCTTGCTAGCGGGGGCAGCTGAG. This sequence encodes CSLLAGAAE. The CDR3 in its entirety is CSLLAGAAEQFF.

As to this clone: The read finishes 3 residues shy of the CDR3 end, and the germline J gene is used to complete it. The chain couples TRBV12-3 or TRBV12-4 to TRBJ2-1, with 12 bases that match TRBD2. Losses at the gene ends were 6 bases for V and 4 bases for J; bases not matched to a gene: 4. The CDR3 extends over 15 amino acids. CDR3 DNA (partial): TGTGCCAGCAGCCGTACTAGCGGGGGGTACAATGAG. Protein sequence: CASSRTSGGYNE. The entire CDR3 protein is CASSRTSGGYNEQFF.

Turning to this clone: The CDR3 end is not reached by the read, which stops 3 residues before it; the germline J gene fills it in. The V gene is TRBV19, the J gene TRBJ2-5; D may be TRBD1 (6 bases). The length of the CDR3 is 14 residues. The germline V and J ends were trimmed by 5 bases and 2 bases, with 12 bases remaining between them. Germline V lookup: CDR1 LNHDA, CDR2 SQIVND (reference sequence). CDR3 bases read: TGTGCCAGTAGTCCCAGAGGGGGACAAGAGACC. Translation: CASSPRGGQET. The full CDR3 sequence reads CASSPRGGQETQYF.

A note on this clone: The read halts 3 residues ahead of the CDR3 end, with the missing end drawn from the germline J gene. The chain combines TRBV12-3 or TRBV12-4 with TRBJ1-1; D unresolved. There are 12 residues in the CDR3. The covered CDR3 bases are TGTGCCAGCAGTCCAAGACAAGACCCA. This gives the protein CASSPRQDP. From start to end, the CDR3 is CASSPRQDPAFF.

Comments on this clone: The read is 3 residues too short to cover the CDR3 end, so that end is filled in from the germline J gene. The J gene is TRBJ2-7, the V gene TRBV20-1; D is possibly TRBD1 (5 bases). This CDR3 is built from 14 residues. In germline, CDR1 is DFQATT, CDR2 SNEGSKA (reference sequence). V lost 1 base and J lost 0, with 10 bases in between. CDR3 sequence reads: CSARVGPSSYEQYF. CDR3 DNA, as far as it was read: TGCAGTGCTAGAGTGGGGCCGAGCTCCTACGAG.

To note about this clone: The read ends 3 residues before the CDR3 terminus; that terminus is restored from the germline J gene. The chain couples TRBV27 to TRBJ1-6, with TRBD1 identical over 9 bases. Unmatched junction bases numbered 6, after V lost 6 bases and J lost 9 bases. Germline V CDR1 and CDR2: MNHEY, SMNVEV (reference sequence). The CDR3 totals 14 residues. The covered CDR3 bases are TGTGCCAGCAGACCTCCGACAGGGGGTTCACCC. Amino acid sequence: CASRPPTGGSP. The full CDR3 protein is CASRPPTGGSPLHF.

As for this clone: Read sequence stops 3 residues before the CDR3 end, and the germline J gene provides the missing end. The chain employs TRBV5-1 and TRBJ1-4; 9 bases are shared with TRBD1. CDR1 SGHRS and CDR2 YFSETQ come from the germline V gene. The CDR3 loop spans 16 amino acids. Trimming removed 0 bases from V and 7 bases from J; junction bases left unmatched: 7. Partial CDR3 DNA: TGCGCCAGCAGCTTGGGGTTGGGACAGGGAGTTGAAAAA. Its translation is CASSLGLGQGVEK. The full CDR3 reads CASSLGLGQGVEKLFF.

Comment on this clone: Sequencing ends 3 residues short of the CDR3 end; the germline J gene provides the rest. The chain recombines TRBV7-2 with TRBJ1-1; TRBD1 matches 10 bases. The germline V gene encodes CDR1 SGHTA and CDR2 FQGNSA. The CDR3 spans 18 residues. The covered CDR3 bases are TGTGCCAGCAGCTTAGCCCTGACAGGGGGCGCCCCCTCATACGCG. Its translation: CASSLALTGGAPSYA. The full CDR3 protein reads CASSLALTGGAPSYAAFF.